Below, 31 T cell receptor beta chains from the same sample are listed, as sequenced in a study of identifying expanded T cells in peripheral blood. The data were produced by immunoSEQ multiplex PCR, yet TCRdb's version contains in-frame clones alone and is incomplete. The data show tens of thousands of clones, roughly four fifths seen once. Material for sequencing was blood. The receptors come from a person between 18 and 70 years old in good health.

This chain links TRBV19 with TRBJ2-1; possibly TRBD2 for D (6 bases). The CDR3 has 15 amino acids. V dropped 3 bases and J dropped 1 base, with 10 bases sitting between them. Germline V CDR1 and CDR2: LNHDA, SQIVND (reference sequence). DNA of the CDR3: TGTGCCAGTAGTATCCGTCTAGCGTCCTACAATGAGCAGTTCTTC. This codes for CASSIRLASYNEQFF.

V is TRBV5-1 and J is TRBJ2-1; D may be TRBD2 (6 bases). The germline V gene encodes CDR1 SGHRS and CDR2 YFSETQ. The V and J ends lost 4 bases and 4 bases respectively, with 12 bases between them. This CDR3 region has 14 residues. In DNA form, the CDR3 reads TGCGCCAGCAGCGCCGACCGGGGGTACAATGAGCAGTTCTTC. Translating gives CASSADRGYNEQFF.

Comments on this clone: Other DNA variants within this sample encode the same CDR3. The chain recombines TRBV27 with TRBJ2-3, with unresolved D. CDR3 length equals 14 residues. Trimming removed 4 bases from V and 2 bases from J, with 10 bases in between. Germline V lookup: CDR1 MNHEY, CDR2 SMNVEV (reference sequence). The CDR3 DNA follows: TGTGCCAGCAGTTCACAGAGAGACACAGATACGCAGTATTTT. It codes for CASSSQRDTDTQYF.

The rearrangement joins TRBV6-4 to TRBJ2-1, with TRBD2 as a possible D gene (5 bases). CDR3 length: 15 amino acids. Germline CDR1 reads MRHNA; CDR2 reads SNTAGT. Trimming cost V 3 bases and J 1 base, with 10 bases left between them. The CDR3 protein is CASSERGDSYNEQFF. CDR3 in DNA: TGTGCCAGCAGTGAACGGGGAGATTCCTACAATGAGCAGTTCTTC.

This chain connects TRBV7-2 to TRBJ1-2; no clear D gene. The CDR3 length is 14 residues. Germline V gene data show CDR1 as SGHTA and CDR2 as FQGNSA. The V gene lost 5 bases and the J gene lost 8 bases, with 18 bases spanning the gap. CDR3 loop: CASSPKVTLRGYTF. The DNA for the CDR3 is TGTGCCAGCAGCCCAAAGGTAACGCTGCGGGGCTACACCTTC.

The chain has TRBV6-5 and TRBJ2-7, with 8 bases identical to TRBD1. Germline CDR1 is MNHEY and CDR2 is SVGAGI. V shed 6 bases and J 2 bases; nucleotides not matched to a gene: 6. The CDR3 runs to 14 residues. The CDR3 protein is CASRRQGRTYEQYV. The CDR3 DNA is TGTGCCAGCAGGCGACAGGGGAGAACCTACGAGCAGTACGTC.

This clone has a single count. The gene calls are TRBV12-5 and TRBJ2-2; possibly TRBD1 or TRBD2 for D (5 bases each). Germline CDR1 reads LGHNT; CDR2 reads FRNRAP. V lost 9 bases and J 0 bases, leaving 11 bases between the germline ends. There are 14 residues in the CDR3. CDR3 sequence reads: CASLGASNTGELFF. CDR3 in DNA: TGTGCTAGCCTCGGGGCTTCGAACACCGGGGAGCTGTTTTTT.

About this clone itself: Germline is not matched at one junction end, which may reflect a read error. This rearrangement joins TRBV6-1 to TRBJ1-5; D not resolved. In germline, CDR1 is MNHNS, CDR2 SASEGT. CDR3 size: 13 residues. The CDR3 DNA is TGCGCCAGCAGTGAGTCGCACGCCCGGCCCCAGCATTTT. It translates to CASSESHARPQHF.

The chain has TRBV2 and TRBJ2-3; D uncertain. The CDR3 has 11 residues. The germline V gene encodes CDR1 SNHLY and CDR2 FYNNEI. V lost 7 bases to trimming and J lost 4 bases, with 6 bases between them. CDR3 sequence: CASTWADTQYF. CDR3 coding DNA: TGTGCCAGCACGTGGGCAGATACGCAGTATTTT.

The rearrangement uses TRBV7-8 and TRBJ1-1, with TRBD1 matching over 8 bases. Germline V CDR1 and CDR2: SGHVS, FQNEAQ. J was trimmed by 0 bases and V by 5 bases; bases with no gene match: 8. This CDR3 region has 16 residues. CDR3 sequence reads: CASSRTGGGMNTEAFF. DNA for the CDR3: TGTGCCAGCAGCCGTACAGGGGGTGGGATGAACACTGAAGCTTTCTTT.

DNA for the CDR3: TGTGCCAGCAGCAGGGCTCGAATTAGCGGGAGCTTGTCCTACAATGAGCAGTTCTTC. Translated: CASSRARISGSLSYNEQFF. The J gene is TRBJ2-1, the V gene TRBV7-2; 9 bases map to TRBD2. The V gene end was trimmed by 5 bases and the J gene end by 1 base; junction bases not matched to a gene: 15. CDR1 SGHTA and CDR2 FQGNSA come from the germline V gene. The CDR3 extends over 19 amino acids. The full variable domain, its missing parts supplied by reference TRBV7-2 and TRBJ2-1, is GAGVSQSPSNKVTEKGKDVELRCDPISGHTALYWYRQSLGQGLEFLIYFQGNSAPDKSGLPSDRFSAERTGGSVSTLTIQRTQQEDSAVYLCASSRARISGSLSYNEQFFGPGTRLTVL.

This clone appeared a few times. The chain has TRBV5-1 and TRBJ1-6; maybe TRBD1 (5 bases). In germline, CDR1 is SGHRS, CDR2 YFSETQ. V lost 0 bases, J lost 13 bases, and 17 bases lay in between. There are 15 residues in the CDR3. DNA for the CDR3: TGCGCCAGCAGCTTGGTAGGCAGTAAGGGGATTCCCCTCCACTTT. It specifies CASSLVGSKGIPLHF.

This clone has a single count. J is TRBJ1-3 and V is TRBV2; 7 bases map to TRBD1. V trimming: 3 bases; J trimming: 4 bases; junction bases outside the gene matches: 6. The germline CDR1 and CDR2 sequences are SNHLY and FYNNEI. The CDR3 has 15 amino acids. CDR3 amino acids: CASSEAGGQGNTIYF. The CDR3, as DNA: TGTGCCAGCAGTGAGGCTGGGGGACAGGGAAACACCATATATTTT.

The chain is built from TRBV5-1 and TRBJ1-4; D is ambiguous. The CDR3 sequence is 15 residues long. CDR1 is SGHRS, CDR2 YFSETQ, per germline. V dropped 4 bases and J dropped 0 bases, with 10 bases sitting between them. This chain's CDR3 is CASSIGFATNEKLFF. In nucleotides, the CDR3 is TGCGCCAGCAGCATCGGATTTGCAACTAATGAAAAACTGTTTTTT.

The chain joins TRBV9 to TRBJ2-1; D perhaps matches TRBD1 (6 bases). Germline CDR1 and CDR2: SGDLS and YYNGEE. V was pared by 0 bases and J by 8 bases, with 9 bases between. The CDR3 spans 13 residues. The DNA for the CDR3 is TGTGCCAGCAGCGTAGTGGGGGCCGATGAGCAGTTCTTC. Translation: CASSVVGADEQFF.

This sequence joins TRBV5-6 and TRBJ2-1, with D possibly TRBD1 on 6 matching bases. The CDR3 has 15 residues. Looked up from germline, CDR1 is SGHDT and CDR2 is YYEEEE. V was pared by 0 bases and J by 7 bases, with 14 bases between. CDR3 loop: CASSLVQGRPNEQFF. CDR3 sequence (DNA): TGTGCCAGCAGCTTGGTACAGGGTCGACCTAATGAGCAGTTCTTC.

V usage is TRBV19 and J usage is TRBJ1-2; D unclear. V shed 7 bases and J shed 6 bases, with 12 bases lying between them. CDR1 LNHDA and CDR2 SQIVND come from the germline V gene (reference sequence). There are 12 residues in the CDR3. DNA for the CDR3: TGTGCCAGTAATAAGACGCGGGATGGCTACACCTTC. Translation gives CASNKTRDGYTF. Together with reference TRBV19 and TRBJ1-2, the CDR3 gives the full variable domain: DGGITQSPKYLFRKEGQNVTLSCEQNLNHDAMYWYRQDPGQGLRLIYYSQIVNDFQKGDIAEGYSVSREKKESFPLTVTSAQKNPTAFYLCASNKTRDGYTFGSGTRLTVV.

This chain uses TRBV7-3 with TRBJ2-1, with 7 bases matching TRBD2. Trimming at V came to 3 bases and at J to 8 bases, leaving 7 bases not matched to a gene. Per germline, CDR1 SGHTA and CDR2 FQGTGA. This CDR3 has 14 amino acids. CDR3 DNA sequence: TGTGCCAGCAGCTTCCTCGGGGGGTCCGATGAGCAGTTCTTC. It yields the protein CASSFLGGSDEQFF.

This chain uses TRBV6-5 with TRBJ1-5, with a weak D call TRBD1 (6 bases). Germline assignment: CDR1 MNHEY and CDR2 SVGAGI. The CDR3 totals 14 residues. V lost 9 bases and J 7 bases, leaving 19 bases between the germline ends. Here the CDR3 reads CARRGGDERQPQHF. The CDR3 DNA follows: TGTGCCAGGAGAGGGGGGGATGAAAGGCAGCCCCAGCATTTT.

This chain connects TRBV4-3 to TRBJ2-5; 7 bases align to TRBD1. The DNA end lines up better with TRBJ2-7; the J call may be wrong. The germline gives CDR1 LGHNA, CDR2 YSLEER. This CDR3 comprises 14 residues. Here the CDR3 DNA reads TGCGCCAGCAGCCTCAATAGGGGGCATTACGAGCAGTACTTC. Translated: CASSLNRGHYEQYF.

The DNA of the CDR3 is TGTGCCAGCAGCTTAGTAGCCTTTGGGACGGGGAGCACAGATACGCAGTATTTT. Its protein is CASSLVAFGTGSTDTQYF. The chain has TRBV7-2 and TRBJ2-3, with D perhaps matching TRBD1 or TRBD2 (5 bases each). The germline V gene encodes CDR1 SGHTA and CDR2 FQGNSA. Trimming left V 1 base short and J 0 bases short, with 17 bases between. The CDR3 sequence is 18 residues long. The full variable domain, rest sourced from reference TRBV7-2 and TRBJ2-3, is GAGVSQSPSNKVTEKGKDVELRCDPISGHTALYWYRQSLGQGLEFLIYFQGNSAPDKSGLPSDRFSAERTGGSVSTLTIQRTQQEDSAVYLCASSLVAFGTGSTDTQYFGPGTRLTVL.

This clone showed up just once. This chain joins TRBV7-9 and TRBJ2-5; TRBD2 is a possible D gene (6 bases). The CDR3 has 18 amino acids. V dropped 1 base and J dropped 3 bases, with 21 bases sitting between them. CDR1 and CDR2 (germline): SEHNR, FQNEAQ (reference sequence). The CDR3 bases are TGTGCCAGCAGCTTAGTAGGGGACCCGGGAGTACCAAAAGAGACCCAGTACTTC. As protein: CASSLVGDPGVPKETQYF.

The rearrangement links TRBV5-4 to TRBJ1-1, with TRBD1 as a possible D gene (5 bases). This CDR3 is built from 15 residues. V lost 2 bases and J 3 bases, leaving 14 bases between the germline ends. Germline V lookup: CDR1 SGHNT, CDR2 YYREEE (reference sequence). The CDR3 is CASSLRLLGDTEAFF. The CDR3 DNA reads TGTGCCAGCAGCTTAAGGTTGCTGGGGGACACTGAAGCTTTCTTT.

The CDR3, as DNA: TGTGCCAGCAGCCCCGGGACAGGGAGTTACGAGCAGTACTTC. It translates to CASSPGTGSYEQYF. This sequence joins TRBV7-7 and TRBJ2-7; 9 nucleotides align to TRBD1. Germline-derived CDR1 and CDR2 are SSHAT and FNYEAQ (reference sequence). V lost 5 bases to trimming and J lost 4 bases; unmatched junction nucleotides: 6. The CDR3 totals 14 residues.

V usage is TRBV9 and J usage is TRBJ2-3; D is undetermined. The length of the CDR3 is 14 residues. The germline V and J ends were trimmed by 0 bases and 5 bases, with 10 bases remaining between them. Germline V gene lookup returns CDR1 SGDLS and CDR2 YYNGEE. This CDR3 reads CASSVDGRKDTQYF. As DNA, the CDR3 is TGTGCCAGCAGCGTAGACGGGCGGAAAGATACGCAGTATTTT.

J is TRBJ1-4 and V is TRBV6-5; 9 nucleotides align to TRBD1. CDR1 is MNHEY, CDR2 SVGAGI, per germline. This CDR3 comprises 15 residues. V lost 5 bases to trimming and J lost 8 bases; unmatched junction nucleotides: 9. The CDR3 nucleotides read TGTGCCAGCAGTACCCGGGACAGGGTTGGCGAAAAACTGTTTTTT. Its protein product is CASSTRDRVGEKLFF.

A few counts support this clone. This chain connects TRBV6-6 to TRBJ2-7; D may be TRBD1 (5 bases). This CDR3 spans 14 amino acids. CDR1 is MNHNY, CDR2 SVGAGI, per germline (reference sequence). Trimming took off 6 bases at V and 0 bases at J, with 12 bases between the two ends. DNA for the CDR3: TGTGCCAGCAGAACAGGCCTTAGCTCCTACGAGCAGTACTTC. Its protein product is CASRTGLSSYEQYF.

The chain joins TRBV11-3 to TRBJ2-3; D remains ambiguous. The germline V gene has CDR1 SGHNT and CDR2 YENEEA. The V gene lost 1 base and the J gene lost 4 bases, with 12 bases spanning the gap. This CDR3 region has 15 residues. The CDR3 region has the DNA TGTGCCAGCAGCTTAGTCCCAGGCAATGCAGATACGCAGTATTTT. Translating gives CASSLVPGNADTQYF.

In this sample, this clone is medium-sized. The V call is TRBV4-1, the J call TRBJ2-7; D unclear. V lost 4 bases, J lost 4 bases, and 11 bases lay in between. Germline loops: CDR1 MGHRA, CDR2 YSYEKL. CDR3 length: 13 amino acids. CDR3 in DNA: TGCGCCAGCAGCCTCGTCCAAGGTTACGAGCAGTACTTC. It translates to CASSLVQGYEQYF.

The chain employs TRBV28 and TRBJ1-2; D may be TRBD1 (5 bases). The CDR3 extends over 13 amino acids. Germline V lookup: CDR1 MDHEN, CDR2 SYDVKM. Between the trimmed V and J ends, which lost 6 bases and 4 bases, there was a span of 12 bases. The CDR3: CASSPTGAYGYTF. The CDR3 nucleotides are TGTGCCAGCAGCCCTACCGGGGCCTATGGCTACACCTTC.

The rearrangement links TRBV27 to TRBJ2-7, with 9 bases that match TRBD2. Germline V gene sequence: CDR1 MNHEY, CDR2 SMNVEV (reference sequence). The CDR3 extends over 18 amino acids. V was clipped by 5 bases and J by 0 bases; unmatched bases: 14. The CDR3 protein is CASSVGGRPGLASYEQYF. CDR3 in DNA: TGTGCCAGCAGTGTTGGGGGACGCCCGGGACTAGCCTCCTACGAGCAGTACTTC.